Listed below are T cell receptor beta chains from one sample, sequenced in a study of OX40 agonist ivuxolimab in advanced cancers. The data were produced by immunoSEQ multiplex PCR, yet TCRdb's version contains in-frame clones alone and is incomplete. The sample holds about 76,000 clones, 85% to 90% seen once. Sequenced here: CD4+ or CD8+ T cells sorted from blood, sampled in a trial of the OX40 agonist ivuxolimab. These receptors came from an adult with an advanced solid tumor such as melanoma, head and neck, liver or kidney cancer. The conserved cysteine and the conserved F or W are not part of the CDR3 here. The size field is filled for only some rows; it gives once, few, many or a size class.

J: TRBJ2-5
size: .
V: TRBV18
CDR3: ASSPNRAETQY

J: TRBJ1-1
size: .
V: TRBV2
CDR3: ASSEGSTTF

J: TRBJ2-1
size: .
V: TRBV5-1
CDR3: ASSLSPSGSYNEQF

J: TRBJ2-7
size: .
V: TRBV7-9
CDR3: ASSPGTSLSYEQY

J: TRBJ2-2
size: .
V: TRBV5-1
CDR3: ASSLGSATGELF

J: TRBJ2-1
size: .
V: TRBV7-7
CDR3: ASSPRTNGEQF

J: TRBJ2-5
size: .
V: TRBV5-4
CDR3: ASSRGGLADQETQY

J: TRBJ1-5
size: .
V: TRBV7-8
CDR3: ASSQTGGKYQPQH

J: TRBJ2-5
size: .
V: TRBV14
CDR3: ASSQDRGATQY

J: TRBJ1-5
size: once
V: TRBV6-6
CDR3: ASSYGTGKQPQH

J: TRBJ2-2
size: .
V: TRBV2
CDR3: AGRDRGTGELF

J: TRBJ1-1
size: .
V: TRBV6-1
CDR3: ASSEGAGGSGTEAF

J: TRBJ1-2
size: .
V: TRBV10-3
CDR3: AISEGGWDYGYT

J: TRBJ1-2
size: once
V: TRBV5-1
CDR3: ASSPGTYGYT

J: TRBJ1-3
size: .
V: TRBV5-8
CDR3: ASSRGNSGNTIY

J: TRBJ2-1
size: once
V: TRBV27
CDR3: ASSTRLGGNEQF

J: TRBJ1-3
size: .
V: TRBV9
CDR3: ASTLEVTGWNTIY

J: TRBJ1-5
size: .
V: TRBV7-6
CDR3: ASNHKLINQPQH

J: TRBJ2-6
size: .
V: TRBV28
CDR3: ASSLGARGANVLT

J: TRBJ1-2
size: once
V: TRBV5-3
CDR3: ARSHTGSGYGYT

J: TRBJ2-3
size: .
V: TRBV18
CDR3: ASSPLGTADTQY